This passage covers 15 T cell receptor beta chains from one sample sequenced in a study of a mutant IDH1 vaccine in newly diagnosed glioma. Time point meaning: baseline, week 1 (first vaccination visit). The treatment was: pre-vaccination baseline after standard-of-care therapy. TCRdb keeps only in-frame clones here, not all; method: immunoSEQ multiplex PCR. The sample yields about 46,000 clones, 65% to 80% seen once. The sequences come from PBMCs, collected from a glioma patient treated with radiotherapy, temozolomide or both. Receptors originate from a woman between 40 and 55 years old with glioma.

The genes are TRBV19 and TRBJ1-3; D gene unclear. Trimming removed 2 bases at V and 0 bases at J, with 8 bases between. This CDR3 contains 15 residues. Germline assignment: CDR1 LNHDA and CDR2 SQIVND (reference sequence). CDR3 protein: CASSISSRSGNTIYF. For the CDR3, the DNA is TGTGCCAGTAGTATAAGTTCCCGCTCTGGAAACACCATATATTTT.

This chain uses TRBV19 with TRBJ2-5; 7 bases align to TRBD2. Germline V gives CDR1 LNHDA, CDR2 SQIVND (reference sequence). Trimming at V came to 4 bases and at J to 5 bases, leaving 4 bases not matched to a gene. The CDR3 sequence is 13 residues long. The CDR3 loop is CASSRLAGETQYF. The DNA for the CDR3 is TGTGCCAGTAGTAGGTTAGCGGGCGAGACCCAGTACTTC.

This clone was observed a few times. The V gene is TRBV30, the J gene TRBJ1-6; 8 nucleotides line up with TRBD1. Germline loops: CDR1 GTSNPN, CDR2 SVGIG (reference sequence). V dropped 7 bases and J dropped 8; count of bases not matched to a gene: 10. This CDR3 has 14 residues. CDR3 DNA: TGTGCCTTCATCCTCTCAGGGGGCTATTCACCCCTCCACTTT. Residues: CAFILSGGYSPLHF. Looking up the rest from reference TRBV30 and TRBJ1-6 gives the full variable domain: SQTIHQWPATLVQPVGSPLSLECTVEGTSNPNLYWYRQAAGRGLQLLFYSVGIGQISSEVPQNLSASRPQDRQFILSSKKLLLSDSGFYLCAFILSGGYSPLHFGNGTRLTVT.

The rearrangement links TRBV5-1 to TRBJ2-3; maybe TRBD2 (5 bases). Germline CDR1 reads SGHRS; CDR2 reads YFSETQ. V was cut by 5 bases and J by 0 bases, with 16 bases left in between. The CDR3 is made up of 16 amino acids. The CDR3 here is CASSSLSRASTDTQYF. The CDR3 DNA sequence: TGCGCCAGCAGTTCCCTCTCGCGGGCTAGCACAGATACGCAGTATTTT.

The chain uses TRBV11-2 and TRBJ1-4; D unclear. CDR3 length equals 15 residues. Germline loops: CDR1 SGHAT, CDR2 FQNNGV. V was shortened by 6 bases and J by 3 bases, with 14 bases between the two germline ends. The CDR3, as DNA: TGTGCCAGCAGTTCCGGCGACCGACCTAATGAAAAACTGTTTTTT. Protein sequence: CASSSGDRPNEKLFF. The full variable domain, rest sourced from reference TRBV11-2 and TRBJ1-4, is EAGVAQSPRYKIIEKRQSVAFWCNPISGHATLYWYQQILGQGPKLLIQFQNNGVVDDSQLPKDRFSAERLKGVDSTLKIQPAKLEDSAVYLCASSSGDRPNEKLFFGSGTQLSVL.

The J gene is TRBJ2-5, the V gene TRBV7-2; D possibly uses TRBD1 or TRBD2 (5 bases each). V lost 5 bases to trimming and J lost 7 bases, with 20 bases between them. The CDR3 has 15 amino acids. Germline-derived CDR1 and CDR2 are SGHTA and FQGNSA. The CDR3 loop reads CASSQTTGQGRTQYF. CDR3 in DNA: TGTGCCAGCAGCCAAACGACGGGGCAGGGTAGGACCCAGTACTTC.

The CDR3 nucleotides read TGTGCCATCAGTGAGGGGACTAGCGGGACAGAGACCCAGTACTTC. Its translation is CAISEGTSGTETQYF. The chain carries TRBV10-3 and TRBJ2-5, with 13 bases lining up with TRBD2. The CDR3 totals 15 residues. J was trimmed by 4 bases and V by 2 bases; bases with no gene match: 1. The germline CDR1 and CDR2 sequences are ENHRY and SYGVKD.

J is TRBJ1-6 and V is TRBV30; unclear D gene. The CDR3 loop spans 13 amino acids. Germline values: CDR1 GTSNPN, CDR2 SVGIG (reference sequence). The V and J ends lost 1 base and 7 bases respectively, with 8 bases between them. CDR3 nucleotides: TGTGCCTGGAGTGGAGGCCTGAATTCACCCCTCCACTTT. Protein sequence: CAWSGGLNSPLHF. The entire variable domain, with the rest obtained from reference TRBV30 and TRBJ1-6, is as follows: SQTIHQWPATLVQPVGSPLSLECTVEGTSNPNLYWYRQAAGRGLQLLFYSVGIGQISSEVPQNLSASRPQDRQFILSSKKLLLSDSGFYLCAWSGGLNSPLHFGNGTRLTVT.

V gene TRBV30 combines with J gene TRBJ2-1, with 7 bases aligning to TRBD1. The CDR3 has 13 amino acids. V lost 8 bases and J lost 9; bases outside the gene matches: 13. Germline loops: CDR1 GTSNPN, CDR2 SVGIG (reference sequence). Here the CDR3 DNA reads TGTGCCGGAGACAGGGTCTACCTTGGTGAGCAGTTCTTC. It codes for CAGDRVYLGEQFF.

V and J are TRBV30 and TRBJ2-7; TRBD1 might be the D (6 bases). CDR1 GTSNPN and CDR2 SVGIG come from the germline V gene (reference sequence). Trimming took off 5 bases at V and 7 bases at J, with 12 bases between the two ends. The CDR3 consists of 11 residues. This chain's CDR3 is CAWGRGMEQYF. In DNA, the CDR3 is TGTGCCTGGGGAAGGGGGATGGAGCAGTACTTC.

CDR3 DNA sequence: TGTGCCAGCAGCTTGGCGACAGGTGGGAACACTGAAGCTTTCTTT. Translated: CASSLATGGNTEAFF. The chain uses TRBV5-4 and TRBJ1-1, with TRBD1 as a possible D gene (6 bases). Looked up from germline, CDR1 is SGHNT and CDR2 is YYREEE (reference sequence). Trimming left V 0 bases short and J 1 base short, with 10 bases between. The CDR3 runs to 15 residues.

This chain connects TRBV27 to TRBJ2-1, with TRBD2 matching 8 bases. V gave up 8 bases and J gave up 0 bases; unmatched junction bases: 9. CDR3 length: 16 amino acids. From germline, CDR1 is MNHEY and CDR2 SMNVEV (reference sequence). In DNA form, the CDR3 reads TGTGCCAGCGGTAGATCGGGGGGGAACTCCTACAATGAGCAGTTCTTC. This encodes CASGRSGGNSYNEQFF.

This chain links TRBV6-1 with TRBJ1-5; 7 bases agree with TRBD1. Germline V gene sequence: CDR1 MNHNS, CDR2 SASEGT. V was clipped by 3 bases and J by 0 bases; unmatched bases: 8. The CDR3 runs 17 residues. CDR3 sequence: CASSEGDRAYSNQPQHF. CDR3 DNA sequence: TGTGCCAGCAGTGAGGGCGACAGGGCCTATAGCAATCAGCCCCAGCATTTT.

V gene TRBV29-1 combines with J gene TRBJ1-2, with a possible D match to TRBD1 (6 bases). CDR1 is SQVTM and CDR2 is ANQGSEA in the germline V gene. The CDR3 is 12 residues long. Trimming took 4 bases from V and 3 from J, leaving 9 bases between them. This CDR3 reads CSVGDKDYGYTF. The CDR3 bases are TGCAGCGTTGGGGACAAGGACTATGGCTACACCTTC.

The chain is built from TRBV7-9 and TRBJ1-1; the D gene is possibly TRBD1 (6 bases). There are 18 residues in the CDR3. From germline, CDR1 is SEHNR and CDR2 FQNEAQ (reference sequence). The V gene lost 5 bases and the J gene lost 1 base, with 23 bases spanning the gap. CDR3 sequence (DNA): TGTGCCAGCAGCCGAGGACAGCTAGGGGGTATCAGGAACACTGAAGCTTTCTTT. Its translation: CASSRGQLGGIRNTEAFF.